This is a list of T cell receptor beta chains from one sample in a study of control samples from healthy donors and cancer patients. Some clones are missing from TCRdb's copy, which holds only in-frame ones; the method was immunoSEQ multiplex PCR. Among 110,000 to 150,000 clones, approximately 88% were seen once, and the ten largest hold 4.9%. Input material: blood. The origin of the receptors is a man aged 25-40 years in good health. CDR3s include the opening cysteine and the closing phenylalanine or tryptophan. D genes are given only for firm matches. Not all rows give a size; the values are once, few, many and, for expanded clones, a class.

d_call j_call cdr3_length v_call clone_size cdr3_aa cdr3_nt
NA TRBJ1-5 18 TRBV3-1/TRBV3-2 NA CASSQDPGSPVGNQPQHF TGTGCCAGCAGCCAAGATCCCGGGTCCCCGGTGGGCAATCAGCCCCAGCATTTT
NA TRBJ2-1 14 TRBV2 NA CASMRERGANEQFF TGTGCCAGCATGCGGGAACGGGGGGCCAATGAGCAGTTCTTC
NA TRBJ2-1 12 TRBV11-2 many CASSLVYNEQFF TGTGCCAGCAGCTTAGTCTACAATGAGCAGTTCTTC
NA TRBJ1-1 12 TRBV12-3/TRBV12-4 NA CASSHQGTEAFF TGTGCCAGCAGTCACCAGGGCACTGAAGCTTTCTTT
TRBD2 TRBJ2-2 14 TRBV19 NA CASSIGGGTGELFF TGTGCCAGTAGTATCGGCGGGGGAACCGGGGAGCTGTTTTTT
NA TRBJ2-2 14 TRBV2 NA CASSTTSGPGELFF TGTGCCAGCAGCACCACATCCGGGCCCGGGGAGCTGTTTTTT
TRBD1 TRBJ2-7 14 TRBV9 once CASSVGQGTYEQYF TGTGCCAGCAGCGTCGGACAGGGGACCTACGAGCAGTACTTC
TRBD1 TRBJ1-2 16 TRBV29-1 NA CSVDRRDRLNHEGYTF TGCAGCGTTGACCGCCGGGACAGGCTAAATCATGAGGGCTACACCTTC
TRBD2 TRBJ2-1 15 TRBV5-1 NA CASSFPSSGGNEQFF TGCGCCAGCAGCTTCCCATCATCGGGGGGCAATGAGCAGTTCTTC
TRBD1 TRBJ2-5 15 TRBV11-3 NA CASSLFGTGQETQYF TGTGCCAGCAGCTTATTTGGGACAGGCCAAGAGACCCAGTACTTC
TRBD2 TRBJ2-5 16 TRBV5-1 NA CASSRGAGGTQETQYF TGCGCCAGCAGCCGCGGGGCGGGGGGGACTCAAGAGACCCAGTACTTC
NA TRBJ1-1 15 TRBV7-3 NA CASSFGGGGGTEAFF TGTGCCAGCAGCTTCGGGGGCGGGGGGGGAACTGAAGCTTTCTTT
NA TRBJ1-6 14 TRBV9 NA CASSAEHINSPLHF TGTGCCAGCAGCGCAGAGCACATAAATTCACCCCTCCACTTT
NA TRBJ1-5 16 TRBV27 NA CASSLIQQYSNQPQHF TGTGCCAGCAGTTTAATACAACAGTATAGCAATCAGCCCCAGCATTTT
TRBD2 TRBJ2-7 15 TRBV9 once CASSVDPGGEYEQYF TGTGCCAGCAGCGTAGACCCGGGAGGAGAATACGAGCAGTACTTC
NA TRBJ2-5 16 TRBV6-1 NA CASSARDGGNQETQYF TGTGCCAGCAGTGCCCGAGACGGGGGAAACCAAGAGACCCAGTACTTC
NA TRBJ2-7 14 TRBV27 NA CASSLGQGIGEQYF TGTGCCAGCAGTTTGGGCCAGGGAATAGGGGAGCAGTACTTC
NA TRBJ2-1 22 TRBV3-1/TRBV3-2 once CASSQGAPGTGDLSPSYNEQFF TGTGCCAGCAGCCAAGGGGCTCCTGGGACGGGGGACTTGTCTCCCAGCTACAATGAGCAGTTCTTC
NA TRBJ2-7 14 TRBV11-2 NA CASSQLRGAGEQYF TGTGCCAGCAGCCAATTGAGGGGGGCTGGGGAGCAGTACTTC
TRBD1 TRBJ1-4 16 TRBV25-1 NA CASSEFRGTANEKLFF TGTGCCAGCAGTGAATTCCGAGGGACAGCAAATGAAAAACTGTTTTTT
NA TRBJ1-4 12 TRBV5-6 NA CASSPPGGKLFF TGTGCCAGCAGCCCCCCCGGGGGGAAACTGTTTTTT
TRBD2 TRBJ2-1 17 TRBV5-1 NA CASSLDPSGYTSNEQFF TGCGCCAGCAGCTTGGATCCTAGCGGGTACACTTCCAATGAGCAGTTCTTC
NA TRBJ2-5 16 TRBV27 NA CASSLGGRGPGETQYF TGTGCCAGCAGTTTAGGAGGACGGGGGCCTGGGGAGACCCAGTACTTC
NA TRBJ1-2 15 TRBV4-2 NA CASSQEPEGGYGYTF TGTGCCAGCAGCCAAGAGCCGGAAGGGGGTTATGGCTACACCTTC
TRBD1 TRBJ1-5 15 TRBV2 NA CASRGDSQSNQPQHF TGTGCCAGCAGAGGGGACAGTCAAAGCAATCAGCCCCAGCATTTT
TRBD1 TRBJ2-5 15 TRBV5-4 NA CASSPDRGSEETQYF TGTGCCAGCAGCCCAGACAGGGGCAGTGAAGAGACCCAGTACTTC
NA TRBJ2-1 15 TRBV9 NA CASSVAGNRYNEQFF TGTGCCAGCAGCGTAGCAGGGAATCGGTACAATGAGCAGTTCTTC
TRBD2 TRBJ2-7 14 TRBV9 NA CASSVGGSPYEQYF TGTGCCAGCAGCGTGGGAGGGTCCCCCTACGAGCAGTACTTC
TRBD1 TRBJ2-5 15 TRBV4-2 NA CASSPGGGDQETQYF TGTGCCAGCAGCCCAGGGGGTGGGGACCAAGAGACCCAGTACTTC
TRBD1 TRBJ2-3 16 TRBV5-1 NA CASSFGQGAGTDTQYF TGCGCCAGCAGCTTCGGACAGGGGGCTGGCACAGATACGCAGTATTTT
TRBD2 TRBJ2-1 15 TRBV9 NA CASSVEGLAGVEQFF TGTGCCAGCAGCGTAGAAGGTCTAGCGGGAGTTGAGCAGTTCTTC
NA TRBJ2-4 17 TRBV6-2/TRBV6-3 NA CASSYSSMRVAKNIQYF TGTGCCAGCAGTTACTCCAGTATGCGTGTGGCCAAAAACATTCAGTACTTC
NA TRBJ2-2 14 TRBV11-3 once CASQAFANTGELFF TGTGCCAGCCAGGCGTTCGCGAACACCGGGGAGCTGTTTTTT
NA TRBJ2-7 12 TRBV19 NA CASSADNYEQYF TGTGCCAGTAGTGCGGACAACTACGAGCAGTACTTC
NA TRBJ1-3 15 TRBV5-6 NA CASSPETGAGNTIYF TGTGCCAGCAGCCCAGAGACTGGCGCTGGAAACACCATATATTTT
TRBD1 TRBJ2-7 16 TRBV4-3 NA CASSQDGQGSSYEQYF TGCGCCAGCAGCCAGGATGGACAGGGGAGCTCCTACGAGCAGTACTTC
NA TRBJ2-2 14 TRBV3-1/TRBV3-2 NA CASSQGRSTGELFF TGTGCCAGCAGCCAAGGTCGTAGCACCGGGGAGCTGTTTTTT
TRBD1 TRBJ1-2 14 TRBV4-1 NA CASSPGQGIHGYTF TGCGCCAGCAGCCCCGGACAGGGTATCCATGGCTACACCTTC
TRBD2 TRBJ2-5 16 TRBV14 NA CASSQVGLESSETQYF TGTGCCAGCAGCCAAGTGGGACTAGAATCCTCAGAGACCCAGTACTTC
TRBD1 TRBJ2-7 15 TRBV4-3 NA CASSHRTGAAYEQYF TGCGCCAGCAGCCACCGTACAGGGGCCGCCTACGAGCAGTACTTC
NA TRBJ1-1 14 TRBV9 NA CASSPRQGNTEAFF TGTGCCAGCAGCCCCCGTCAGGGAAACACTGAAGCTTTCTTT
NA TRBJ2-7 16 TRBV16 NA CASNANGTTRAYEQYF TGTGCCAGCAACGCCAATGGAACTACCCGCGCTTACGAGCAGTACTTC
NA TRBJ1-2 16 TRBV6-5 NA CASSYLGRRRNYGYTF TGTGCCAGCAGTTACTTGGGACGGCGGCGGAACTATGGCTACACCTTC
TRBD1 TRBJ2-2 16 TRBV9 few CASSTGQVSNTGELFF TGTGCCAGCAGCACAGGACAGGTTTCGAACACCGGGGAGCTGTTTTTT
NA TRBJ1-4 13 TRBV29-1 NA CSVGGGAGEKLFF TGCAGCGTTGGTGGAGGGGCGGGTGAAAAACTGTTTTTT
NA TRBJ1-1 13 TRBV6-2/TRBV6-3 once CASSYQLNTEAFF TGTGCCAGCAGTTACCAGCTGAACACTGAAGCTTTCTTT
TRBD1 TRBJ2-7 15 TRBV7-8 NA CASSGRDRRTYEQYF TGTGCCAGCAGCGGCCGGGACAGAAGAACCTACGAGCAGTACTTC
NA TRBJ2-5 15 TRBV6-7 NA CASSTTGVREETQYF TGTGCCAGCAGTACCACGGGTGTCCGGGAAGAGACCCAGTACTTC
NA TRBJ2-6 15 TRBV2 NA CASGSGQAGANVLTF TGTGCCAGTGGATCAGGCCAGGCGGGGGCCAACGTCCTGACTTTC
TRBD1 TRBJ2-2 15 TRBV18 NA CASSPGTGIPGELFF TGTGCCAGCTCACCCGGGACAGGGATCCCCGGGGAGCTGTTTTTT
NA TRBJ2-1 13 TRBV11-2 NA CASSLGVYNEQFF TGTGCCAGCAGCTTAGGGGTTTACAATGAGCAGTTCTTC
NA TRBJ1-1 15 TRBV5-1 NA CASSTGDTENTEAFF TGCGCCAGCAGCACCGGGGACACCGAGAACACTGAAGCTTTCTTT
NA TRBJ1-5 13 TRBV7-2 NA CASSEGPNQPQHF TGTGCCAGCAGCGAGGGACCCAATCAGCCCCAGCATTTT
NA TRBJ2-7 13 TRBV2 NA CASRSGSSYEQYF TGTGCCAGCAGAAGCGGAAGCTCCTACGAGCAGTACTTC
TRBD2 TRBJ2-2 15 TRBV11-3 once CASSGTSGSGGELFF TGTGCCAGCAGCGGCACTAGCGGGAGCGGCGGGGAGCTGTTTTTT